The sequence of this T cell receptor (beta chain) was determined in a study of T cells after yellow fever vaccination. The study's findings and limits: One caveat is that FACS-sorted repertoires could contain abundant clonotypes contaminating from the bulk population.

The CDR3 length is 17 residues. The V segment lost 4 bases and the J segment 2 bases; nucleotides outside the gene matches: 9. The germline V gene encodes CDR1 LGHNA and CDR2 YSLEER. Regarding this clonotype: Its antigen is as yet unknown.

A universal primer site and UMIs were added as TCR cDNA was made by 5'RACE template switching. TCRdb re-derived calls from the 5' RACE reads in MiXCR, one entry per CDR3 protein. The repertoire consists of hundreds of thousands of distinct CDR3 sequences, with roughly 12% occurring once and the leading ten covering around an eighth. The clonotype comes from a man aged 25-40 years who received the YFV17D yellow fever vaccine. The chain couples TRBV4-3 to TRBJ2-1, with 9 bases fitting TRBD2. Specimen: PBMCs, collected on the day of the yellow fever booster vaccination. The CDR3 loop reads CASSRQLAGAPYNEQFF. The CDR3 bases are TGCGCCAGCAGCCGACAATTAGCGGGAGCCCCCTACAATGAGCAGTTCTTC.